This TCR beta chain was sequenced for a study of cytomegalovirus exposure and HLA in healthy donors. This clone was recorded only once. Its antigen remains unidentified. 60 Vbeta and 13 Jbeta primers were used in PCR. TCRdb's table, derived via immunoSEQ multiplex PCR, lists solely in-frame clones and lacks some. The top ten clones hold approximately 11% of a sample with about 130,000 clones, roughly 75% of them seen once. Notes on the study in general: A prior analysis recorded that most TCR beta V segments were productive about 90% or about 30% of the time.

This TCR was sampled from a young man in good health and CMV-seropositive. Sample: PBMCs.

The CDR3 sequence is CASSVFGGPNTEAFF. In DNA, the CDR3 is TGTGCCAGCAGCGTATTCGGGGGACCCAACACTGAAGCTTTCTTT. This chain joins TRBV9 and TRBJ1-1, with a possible D match to TRBD1 (5 bases). V lost 1 base and J lost 2, with 12 bases in between. This CDR3 region has 15 residues. Germline V gene lookup returns CDR1 SGDLS and CDR2 YYNGEE.